Listed below are T cell receptor beta chains from one sample, sequenced in a study of T cell repertoires in cytomegalovirus infection. MiXCR, run by TCRdb on the reads, gives a single entry per CDR3 protein. This sample yields about 260,000 distinct CDR3 sequences, of which less than 9.5% are seen a single time; over 13% belongs to the top ten. The material sequenced was PBMCs. Receptors originate from a human donor in good health (CMV status not recorded). Some clones in this sample may be carry-over from other donors' samples. The CDR3 runs from the conserved cysteine through the conserved F or W. D genes are given only for firm matches. Clone size is stated in some rows and not others, as once, few, many or a class when expanded.

v_gene	d_gene	j_gene	abundance	CDR3nt	CDR3aa
TRBV7-8	TRBD1	TRBJ1-5	many	TGTGCCAGCAGCTTAGCGACAGGGGGCAGGACCAATCAGCCCCAGCATTTT	CASSLATGGRTNQPQHF
TRBV7-2	.	TRBJ1-5	many	TGTGCCAGCAGCCCAGGGTCGCGAGATCAGCCCCAGCATTTT	CASSPGSRDQPQHF
TRBV5-1	.	TRBJ2-7	few	TGCGCCAGCAGCTTGGTTATGGCAGCGTCCTACGAGCAGTACTTC	CASSLVMAASYEQYF
TRBV7-2	.	TRBJ1-1	many	TGTGCCAGCAGCCCGGGGGGGATGAACACTGAAGCTTTCTTT	CASSPGGMNTEAFF
TRBV7-7	TRBD2	TRBJ2-3	.	TGTGCTAGCAGCCGGACTAGCGGAACCACAGATACGCAGTATTTT	CASSRTSGTTDTQYF
TRBV19	.	TRBJ1-1	.	TGTGCCAGTAGCCTCGGGAGGACGGACACTGAAGCTTTCTTT	CASSLGRTDTEAFF
TRBV13	TRBD2	TRBJ2-3	few	TGTGCCAGCAGCGTCACTAGCGGGAGGGCCGCGGCAGATACGCAGTATTTT	CASSVTSGRAAADTQYF
TRBV30	TRBD2	TRBJ2-3	.	TGTGCCTGGAGGGAGGCGAGCGGGGCTATTAATACGCAGTATTTT	CAWREASGAINTQYF
TRBV7-2	.	TRBJ1-3	many	TGTGCCAGCAGCTTGACAGCCTCTGGAAACACCATATATTTT	CASSLTASGNTIYF
TRBV9	TRBD1	TRBJ2-7	few	TGTGCCAGCAGGGACATGGGCGGACAGGGGGCCACCTACGAGCAGTACTTC	CASRDMGGQGATYEQYF
TRBV25-1	.	TRBJ1-1	many	TGTGCCAGCAGTGAACCGGGGGCGAACACTGAAGCTTTCTTT	CASSEPGANTEAFF
TRBV7-8	TRBD1	TRBJ2-5	many	TGTGCCAGCAGCCCACCCGGGACAGGGAAGGAGACCCAGTACTTC	CASSPPGTGKETQYF
TRBV5-8	TRBD1	TRBJ1-2	few	TGTGCCAGCAGCCTGGACAGGGGATCGGTGGCGGGCTACACCTTC	CASSLDRGSVAGYTF
TRBV7-9	.	TRBJ1-1	many	TGTGCCAGCAGCTTAGTAGAAGGGGGGGGTTGGGCTGAAGCTTTCTTT	CASSLVEGGGWAEAFF
TRBV27	.	TRBJ2-7	many	TGTGCCAGCAGTTTTGCGGGGACCGAGCAGTACTTC	CASSFAGTEQYF
TRBV7-8	TRBD2	TRBJ2-3	many	TGTGCCAGCAGCTTAATCTCAGGACTAGCGGCCAGCACAGATACGCAGTATTTT	CASSLISGLAASTDTQYF
TRBV7-9	.	TRBJ1-1	many	TGTGCCAGCAGCTCTGCTGGGGGTGAATGGACTGAAGCTTTCTTT	CASSSAGGEWTEAFF
TRBV7-2	.	TRBJ1-4	many	TGTGCCAGCAGCAAGGGACGTAATGAAAAACTGTTTTTT	CASSKGRNEKLFF
TRBV2	.	TRBJ1-2	.	TGTGCCAGCAGTGAGGGAACAGGGAGCGGCTATGGCTACACCTTC	CASSEGTGSGYGYTF
TRBV7-2	.	TRBJ2-3	.	TGTGCCAGCAGCCGTGGGGAATATAGCACAGATACGCAGTATTTT	CASSRGEYSTDTQYF
TRBV7-8	.	TRBJ1-4	many	TGTGCCAGCAGCTTCCAGGGCCGCGGAAGTAATGAAAAACTGTTTTTT	CASSFQGRGSNEKLFF
TRBV28	.	TRBJ2-7	many	TGTGCCAGCAGTTCGGCGATACTCTCCTACGAGCAGTACTTC	CASSSAILSYEQYF
TRBV20-1	.	TRBJ2-7	.	TGCAGTGCTAGCGGGGGGCGGATCTCCTACGAGCAGTACTTC	CSASGGRISYEQYF